One sample yielded the 31 T cell receptor beta chains listed below, sequenced in a study of early T cells in non-severe SARS-CoV-2 infection. TCRdb re-called the 5' RACE reads through MiXCR, storing one row per CDR3 protein. The sample carries some 96,000 distinct CDR3 sequences, about 10% recorded once. The sequences come from whole blood, collected at baseline. These receptors were obtained from an adult who was a healthcare worker with PCR-confirmed SARS-CoV-2 infection or an uninfected control (not recorded which).

CDR3 sequence (DNA): TGTGCCAGCAGCTCGGGACTAGCGGGGGTGGCAGATACGCAGTATTTT. It specifies CASSSGLAGVADTQYF. The rearrangement uses TRBV7-2 and TRBJ2-3, with TRBD2 identical over 14 bases. CDR3 size: 16 residues. The trim removed 4 bases at V and 4 bases at J, leaving 4 bases unmatched. CDR1 is SGHTA, CDR2 FQGNSA, per germline.

The gene calls are TRBV6-2 or TRBV6-3 and TRBJ2-7; a possible D gene is TRBD1 (5 bases). Per germline, CDR1 MNHEY and CDR2 SVGEGT. The CDR3 covers 12 residues. Trimming shortened V by 5 bases and J by 4 bases, and 9 bases separated the two germline ends. CDR3 sequence: CASSTQGYEQYF. DNA of the CDR3: TGTGCCAGCAGTACCCAGGGTTACGAGCAGTACTTC.

The chain joins TRBV4-1 to TRBJ2-7; tentative D call: TRBD2 (6 bases). V lost 1 base and J 3 bases, leaving 16 bases between the germline ends. Germline CDR1 reads MGHRA; CDR2 reads YSYEKL. This CDR3 comprises 16 residues. CDR3 protein: CASSQVGGEWGYEQYF. CDR3 nucleotide sequence: TGCGCCAGCAGCCAAGTCGGAGGGGAATGGGGCTACGAGCAGTACTTC.

The rearrangement joins TRBV6-5 to TRBJ2-1, with 8 nucleotides matching TRBD1. With 4 bases clipped from V and 6 bases from J, the junction kept 2 bases outside the gene matches. The length of the CDR3 is 13 residues. Germline values: CDR1 MNHEY, CDR2 SVGAGI. The CDR3 coding sequence is TGTGCCAGCAGTTTGGACAGGGCCAATGAGCAGTTCTTC. Translated: CASSLDRANEQFF.

In this sample, this clonotype turned up many times. The genes are TRBV12-3 or TRBV12-4 and TRBJ2-6; D remains ambiguous. V lost 5 bases and J 0 bases, leaving 5 bases between the germline ends. This CDR3 comprises 14 residues. CDR3 bases: TGTGCCAGCAGTCAGAGCTCTGGGGCCAACGTCCTGACTTTC. Translated, it gives CASSQSSGANVLTF.

The chain employs TRBV7-3 and TRBJ2-1, with TRBD2 matching over 9 bases. This CDR3 has 15 residues. Looked up from germline, CDR1 is SGHTA and CDR2 is FQGTGA. With 3 bases clipped from V and 5 bases from J, the junction kept 5 bases outside the gene matches. Written as DNA, the CDR3 is TGTGCCAGCAGCTTCTCTAGCGGGACCGACAATGAGCAGTTCTTC. It codes for CASSFSSGTDNEQFF. The variable domain in full, with the rest retrieved from reference TRBV7-3 and TRBJ2-1, is GAGVSQTPSNKVTEKGKYVELRCDPISGHTALYWYRQSLGQGPEFLIYFQGTGAADDSGLPNDRFFAVRPEGSVSTLKIQRTERGDSAVYLCASSFSSGTDNEQFFGPGTRLTVL.

This clonotype was seen at least ten times. The chain carries TRBV14 and TRBJ2-5, with 11 bases that match TRBD2. This CDR3 spans 20 amino acids. V shed 4 bases, J shed 1 base, and the junction held 17 bases outside the gene matches. Germline V gene data show CDR1 as SGHDN and CDR2 as FVKESK. CDR3 nucleotide sequence: TGTGCCAGCAGCCCCTCCCCCCGTCGCGTAGCGGGAGGGCTCCAAGAGACCCAGTACTTC. Its protein product is CASSPSPRRVAGGLQETQYF.

This clonotype was seen repeatedly, ten times or more. V is TRBV2 and J is TRBJ2-3, with D possibly TRBD1 on 5 matching bases. The germline gives CDR1 SNHLY, CDR2 FYNNEI. This CDR3 has 14 residues. V was pared by 3 bases and J by 4 bases, with 11 bases between. CDR3 sequence reads: CASSDSRVADTQYF. The CDR3 DNA sequence: TGTGCCAGCAGTGATTCCAGGGTGGCAGATACGCAGTATTTT.

This clonotype was seen only a few times. The J gene is TRBJ2-3, the V gene TRBV10-3, with 9 bases identical to TRBD2. CDR1 is ENHRY, CDR2 SYGVKD, per germline. This CDR3 is 19 amino acids long. V dropped 0 bases and J dropped 0; count of bases not matched to a gene: 10. CDR3 region: CAISESPSGGLSSTDTQYF. For the CDR3, the DNA is TGTGCCATCAGTGAGTCTCCCAGCGGGGGGTTGTCTAGCACAGATACGCAGTATTTT.

This chain connects TRBV4-1 to TRBJ2-1; 9 bases are shared with TRBD2. V lost 0 bases, J lost 8 bases, and 17 bases stayed unmatched. The CDR3 length is 19 residues. The V gene's germline CDR1 is MGHRA and CDR2 YSYEKL. In DNA form, the CDR3 reads TGCGCCAGCAGCCAAGAGGAGGGCGGGAGGGCCGTCGAGGTAGATGAGCAGTTCTTC. Translation gives CASSQEEGGRAVEVDEQFF.

V is TRBV12-3 or TRBV12-4 and J is TRBJ2-7, with TRBD2 matching 15 bases. The ends lost 4 bases at V and 3 bases at J; junction bases unmatched: 7. This CDR3 is 17 amino acids long. The CDR3 DNA sequence: TGTGCCAGCAGTTCGGGACTAGCGGGAGGTTCCCACTACGAGCAGTACTTC. Its translation is CASSSGLAGGSHYEQYF.

The chain carries TRBV20-1 and TRBJ2-7, with 10 bases that match TRBD1. Germline trimming cut 3 bases from V and 3 bases from J; bases unmatched to any gene: 8. Per germline, CDR1 DFQATT and CDR2 SNEGSKA (reference sequence). The CDR3 consists of 15 residues. DNA for the CDR3: TGCAGTGCTAGTGGGGACAGGGGCGGATTCTACGAGCAGTACTTC. It is translated as CSASGDRGGFYEQYF.

The chain has TRBV3-1 and TRBJ1-4, with D uncertain. The length of the CDR3 is 16 residues. The V and J ends lost 0 bases and 7 bases respectively, with 15 bases between them. Germline CDR1 and CDR2: LGHDT and YNNKEL (reference sequence). In DNA, the CDR3 is TGTGCCAGCAGCCAAGAAATTTTGGGTGCGGGTGAAAAACTGTTTTTT. This codes for CASSQEILGAGEKLFF.

At least ten counts were recorded for this clonotype. The chain is built from TRBV29-1 and TRBJ1-1; the D is unclear. CDR1 SQVTM and CDR2 ANQGSEA come from the germline V gene. The length of the CDR3 is 14 residues. Deletions cut 1 base from V and 1 base from J, with 10 bases between. CDR3 amino acids: CSVEVSTRNTEAFF. The CDR3 DNA is TGCAGCGTTGAAGTTTCGACGAGGAACACTGAAGCTTTCTTT. Full variable domain (outside the CDR3, taken from reference TRBV29-1 and TRBJ1-1): SAVISQKPSRDICQRGTSLTIQCQVDSQVTMMFWYRQQPGQSLTLIATANQGSEATYESGFVIDKFPISRPNLTFSTLTVSNMSPEDSSIYLCSVEVSTRNTEAFFGQGTRLTVV.

The chain joins TRBV10-3 to TRBJ1-4; perhaps TRBD1 as D (5 bases). V lost 0 bases to trimming and J lost 0 bases, with 11 bases between them. CDR1 is ENHRY and CDR2 is SYGVKD in the germline V gene. CDR3 length: 17 amino acids. The CDR3 loop is CAISESTGGTTNEKLFF. The CDR3 DNA is TGTGCCATCAGTGAGTCGACCGGGGGTACAACTAATGAAAAACTGTTTTTT.

The rearrangement uses TRBV20-1 and TRBJ1-1; D not resolved. V lost 5 bases and J 10 bases, leaving 17 bases between the germline ends. CDR1 DFQATT and CDR2 SNEGSKA come from the germline V gene (reference sequence). The CDR3 contains 12 residues. Here the CDR3 reads CSAAGDGGRAFF. The CDR3 bases are TGCAGTGCTGCCGGCGACGGAGGTCGAGCTTTCTTT.

This sequence joins TRBV6-6 and TRBJ2-3, with 7 bases identical to TRBD1. There are 14 residues in the CDR3. Germline CDR1 and CDR2: MNHNY and SVGAGI (reference sequence). The ends lost 5 bases at V and 6 bases at J; junction bases unmatched: 8. CDR3 DNA: TGTGCCAGCAGTCCGGGACAGCGAGGGGATACGCAGTATTTT. It specifies CASSPGQRGDTQYF.

The chain links TRBV29-1 to TRBJ1-2; D unresolved. This CDR3 spans 8 amino acids. Trimming pared 4 bases from V and 8 bases from J, leaving 2 bases between. Germline V CDR1 and CDR2: SQVTM, ANQGSEA. The CDR3 nucleotides read TGCAGCGTTGTAGGCTACACCTTC. Its protein is CSVVGYTF.

J is TRBJ1-5 and V is TRBV5-1; TRBD1 aligns across 7 bases. Germline V gene data show CDR1 as SGHRS and CDR2 as YFSETQ. J gave up 7 bases and V 0 bases, and 7 bases lay outside the gene matches. The CDR3 totals 15 residues. CDR3 DNA: TGCGCCAGCAGCTTGGAAGGGGGCCTTCAGCAGCCCCAGCATTTT. The encoded protein is CASSLEGGLQQPQHF.

The chain joins TRBV9 to TRBJ2-3, with D perhaps matching TRBD2 (5 bases). The CDR3 extends over 13 amino acids. The V gene lost 0 bases and the J gene lost 5 bases, with 7 bases spanning the gap. CDR1 and CDR2 (germline): SGDLS, YYNGEE. The CDR3 region is CASSVGGGDTQYF. The CDR3 bases are TGTGCCAGCAGCGTAGGTGGAGGAGATACGCAGTATTTT. Supplemented by reference TRBV9 and TRBJ2-3, the full variable domain reads DSGVTQTPKHLITATGQRVTLRCSPRSGDLSVYWYQQSLDQGLQFLIQYYNGEERAKGNILERFSAQQFPDLHSELNLSSLELGDSALYFCASSVGGGDTQYFGPGTRLTVL.

J is TRBJ2-2 and V is TRBV5-4, with 9 bases that match TRBD2. The CDR3 has 17 amino acids. Looked up from germline, CDR1 is SGHNT and CDR2 is YYREEE (reference sequence). The V and J ends lost 4 bases and 5 bases, in that order; junction bases with no gene match: 12. CDR3 nucleotide sequence: TGTGCCAGCAGCCCGCCCGGCGGGAGGGCCGGGACCGGGGAGCTGTTTTTT. Protein sequence: CASSPPGGRAGTGELFF.

A word on this clonotype: A junction end diverges from the germline sequence, so it may reflect a read error. The chain recombines TRBV27 with TRBJ2-1, with 12 bases aligning to TRBD2. Germline CDR1 is MNHEY and CDR2 is SMNVEV (reference sequence). This CDR3 region has 17 residues. This CDR3 is CASKGLAGQSSHNEQFF. CDR3 DNA sequence: TGTGCCAGCAAGGGACTAGCGGGTCAGAGCTCCCACAATGAGCAGTTCTTC.

The CDR3 DNA sequence: TGCGCCAGCAGTGAGTCTCGTTCGGGGGAGGAGACCCAGTACTTC. Protein sequence: CASSESRSGEETQYF. The chain has TRBV10-1 and TRBJ2-5, with a weak D call TRBD2 (6 bases). Germline assignment: CDR1 WNHNN and CDR2 SYGVQD (reference sequence). V shed 0 bases and J shed 5 bases, with 13 bases lying between them. The CDR3 is 15 residues long.

The chain is built from TRBV30 and TRBJ2-7, with D perhaps matching TRBD2 (5 bases). CDR1 is GTSNPN, CDR2 SVGIG, per germline (reference sequence). The CDR3 sequence is 16 residues long. V shed 4 bases and J shed 2 bases, with 21 bases lying between them. CDR3 in amino acids: CAWKINEGVGAYEQYF. CDR3 nucleotide sequence: TGTGCCTGGAAGATAAACGAGGGAGTTGGGGCCTACGAGCAGTACTTC.

The CDR3 nucleotides are TGCGCCAGCGCCTCTGAGATCCCCCATGAGCAGTTCTTC. Translation: CASASEIPHEQFF. The chain is built from TRBV5-1 and TRBJ2-1; no definite D call. The CDR3 has 13 residues. Germline V gene sequence: CDR1 SGHRS, CDR2 YFSETQ. V was pared by 7 bases and J by 8 bases, with 16 bases between. Combining the CDR3 with reference TRBV5-1 and TRBJ2-1 gives the whole variable domain KAGVTQTPRYLIKTRGQQVTLSCSPISGHRSVSWYQQTPGQGLQFLFEYFSETQRNKGNFPGRFSGRQFSNSRSEMNVSTLELGDSALYLCASASEIPHEQFFGPGTRLTVL.

There are many counts of this clonotype. The CDR3 nucleotides are TGTGCCACCAGTGGGCCAGCGGGGGGCCACAATGAGCAGTTCTTC. Translation gives CATSGPAGGHNEQFF. This rearrangement joins TRBV24-1 to TRBJ2-1, with 9 bases lining up with TRBD2. The CDR3 consists of 15 residues. V lost 5 bases and J lost 5; bases outside the gene matches: 6. CDR1 and CDR2 (germline): KGHDR, SFDVKD.

A few counts support this clonotype. The V gene is TRBV12-3 or TRBV12-4, the J gene TRBJ1-1, with D maybe TRBD1 (5 bases). V was trimmed by 4 bases and J by 0 bases, leaving 12 bases between them. The CDR3 covers 15 residues. This CDR3 is CASSSGLPMNTEAFF. CDR3 bases: TGTGCCAGCAGTTCGGGACTCCCCATGAACACTGAAGCTTTCTTT.

CDR3 amino acids: CASKRTVNTEAFF. CDR3 sequence (DNA): TGCGCCAGCAAGCGGACAGTGAACACTGAAGCTTTCTTT. This chain connects TRBV10-2 to TRBJ1-1; perhaps TRBD1 as D (6 bases). The CDR3 covers 13 residues. CDR1 is WSHSY, CDR2 SAAADI, per germline. Trimming took off 7 bases at V and 0 bases at J, with 9 bases between the two ends.

This chain joins TRBV6-5 and TRBJ2-2, with a weak D call TRBD1 (6 bases). V lost 6 bases and J 6 bases, leaving 11 bases between the germline ends. The CDR3 consists of 13 residues. Per the germline V gene, CDR1 is MNHEY and CDR2 is SVGAGI. The CDR3 DNA is TGTGCCAGCAGGAAGACAGGACCCGGGGAGCTGTTTTTT. It specifies CASRKTGPGELFF.

This clonotype showed up just a few times. The chain employs TRBV12-5 and TRBJ2-3, with D unclear. Trimming pared 7 bases from V and 3 bases from J, leaving 8 bases between. The germline V gene encodes CDR1 LGHNT and CDR2 FRNRAP. CDR3 length equals 12 residues. CDR3 region: CASALGTDTQYF. The CDR3, as DNA: TGTGCTAGTGCCCTAGGGACAGATACGCAGTATTTT. Full variable domain (remainder filled in from reference TRBV12-5 and TRBJ2-3): DARVTQTPRHKVTEMGQEVTMRCQPILGHNTVFWYRQTMMQGLELLAYFRNRAPLDDSGMPKDRFSAEMPDATLATLKIQPSEPRDSAVYFCASALGTDTQYFGPGTRLTVL.

This clonotype appeared a few times. The V and J genes are TRBV10-3 and TRBJ2-7, with 9 bases identical to TRBD1. The junction had 5 bases not matched to a gene; V was cut back by 11 bases and J by 0 bases. Looked up from germline, CDR1 is ENHRY and CDR2 is SYGVKD. The CDR3 consists of 13 residues. The DNA of the CDR3 is TGTGCCGCAACAGGGGGCAGCTCCTACGAGCAGTACTTC. It translates to CAATGGSSYEQYF.